The entry below gives a single T cell receptor (beta chain) sequence along with its context. The source of the sample is a study of blood T cell repertoires in COVID-19. Turning to the study itself: Samples taken during acute and convalescent COVID-19 were collected in the United States, Italy and Spain. T cells, B-cell-depleted T cells, or PBMCs provided the cDNA or gDNA that served as material.

Repertoires were generated with immunoSEQ multiplex PCR, while TCRdb's copy carries only in-frame clones and drops some. The sample includes tens of thousands of clones, around 88% seen only once; the top ten take 4.8%. In germline, CDR1 is KGHSH, CDR2 LQKENI. The CDR3 is 15 amino acids. Germline trimming cut 4 bases from V and 4 bases from J; bases unmatched to any gene: 8. The receptor was isolated from an elderly woman with acute or convalescent COVID-19. The chain carries TRBV18 and TRBJ2-3, with 7 bases identical to TRBD1. The sample consisted of peripheral blood. CDR3 sequence (DNA): TGTGCCAGCTCACTTCCGACAGGGCTGGCAGATACGCAGTATTTT. This translates into CASSLPTGLADTQYF.